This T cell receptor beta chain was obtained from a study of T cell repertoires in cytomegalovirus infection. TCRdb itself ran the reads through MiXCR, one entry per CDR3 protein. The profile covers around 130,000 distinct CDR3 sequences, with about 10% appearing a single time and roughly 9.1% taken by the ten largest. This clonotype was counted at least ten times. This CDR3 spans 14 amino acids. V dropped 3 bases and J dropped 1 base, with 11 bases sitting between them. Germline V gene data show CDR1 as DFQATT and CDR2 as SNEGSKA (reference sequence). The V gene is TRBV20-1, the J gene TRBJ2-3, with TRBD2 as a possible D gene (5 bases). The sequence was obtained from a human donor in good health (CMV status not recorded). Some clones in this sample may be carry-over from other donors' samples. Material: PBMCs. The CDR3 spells CSARGPRGTDTQYF. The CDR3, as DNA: TGCAGTGCTAGGGGTCCGCGGGGCACAGATACGCAGTATTTT.